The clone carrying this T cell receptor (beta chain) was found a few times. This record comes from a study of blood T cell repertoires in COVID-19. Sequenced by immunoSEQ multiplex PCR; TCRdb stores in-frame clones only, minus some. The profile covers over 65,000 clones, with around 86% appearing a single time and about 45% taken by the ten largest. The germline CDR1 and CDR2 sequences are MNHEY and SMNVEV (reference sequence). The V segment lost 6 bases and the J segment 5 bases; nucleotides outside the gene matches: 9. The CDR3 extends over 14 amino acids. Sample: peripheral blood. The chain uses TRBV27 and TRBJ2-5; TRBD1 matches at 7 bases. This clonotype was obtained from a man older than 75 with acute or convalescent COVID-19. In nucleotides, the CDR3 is TGTGCCAGCAGCAAAACAGGGGATGGGGAGACCCAGTACTTC. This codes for CASSKTGDGETQYF.